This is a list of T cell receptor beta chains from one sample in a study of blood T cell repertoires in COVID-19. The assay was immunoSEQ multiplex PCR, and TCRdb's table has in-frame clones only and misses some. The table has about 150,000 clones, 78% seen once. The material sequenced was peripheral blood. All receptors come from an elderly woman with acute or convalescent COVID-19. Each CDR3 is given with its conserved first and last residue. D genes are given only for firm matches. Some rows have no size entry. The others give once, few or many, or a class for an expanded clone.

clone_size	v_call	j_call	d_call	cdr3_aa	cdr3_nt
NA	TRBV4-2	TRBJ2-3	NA	CASSQGFGDTQYF	TGTGCCAGCAGCCAAGGTTTCGGGGATACGCAGTATTTT
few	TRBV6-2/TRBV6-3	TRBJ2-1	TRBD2	CASSISGSTYNEQFF	TGTGCCAGCAGCATTAGCGGGAGCACCTACAATGAGCAGTTCTTC
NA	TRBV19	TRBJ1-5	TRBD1	CASSMGQNNQPQHF	TGTGCCAGTAGTATGGGACAGAACAATCAGCCCCAGCATTTT
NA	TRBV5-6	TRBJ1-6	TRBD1	CASSLQGAYNSPLHF	TGTGCCAGCAGTTTACAGGGGGCCTATAATTCACCCCTCCACTTT
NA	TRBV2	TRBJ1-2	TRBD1	CASSEDRAYGYTF	TGTGCCAGCAGTGAGGACAGGGCTTATGGCTACACCTTC
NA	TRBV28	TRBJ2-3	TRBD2	CASSFGRAGTDTQYF	TGTGCCAGCAGTTTTGGGAGGGCCGGCACAGATACGCAGTATTTT
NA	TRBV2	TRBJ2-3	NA	CASSDAGGGTDTQYF	TGTGCCAGCAGTGATGCGGGCGGGGGCACAGATACGCAGTATTTT
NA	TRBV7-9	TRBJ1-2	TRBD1	CASSLESNRGQGYTF	TGTGCCAGCAGCTTAGAGTCCAACAGGGGCCAAGGCTACACCTTC
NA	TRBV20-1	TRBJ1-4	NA	CSASRRGEKLFF	TGCAGTGCTAGTAGACGAGGTGAAAAACTGTTTTTT
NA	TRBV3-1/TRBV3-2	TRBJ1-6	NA	CASSQATYYNSPLHF	TGTGCCAGCAGCCAAGCGACATACTATAATTCACCCCTCCACTTT
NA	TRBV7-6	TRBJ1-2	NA	CASSAGTADGYTF	TGTGCCAGCAGCGCAGGGACTGCGGATGGCTACACCTTC
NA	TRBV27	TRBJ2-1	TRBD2	CASAVSRTSGRDEQFF	TGTGCCAGCGCCGTGTCCCGGACTAGCGGGAGGGATGAGCAGTTCTTC
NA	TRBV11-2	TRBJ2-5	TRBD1	CASSSDRGKETQYF	TGTGCCAGCAGCTCCGACAGGGGCAAAGAGACCCAGTACTTC
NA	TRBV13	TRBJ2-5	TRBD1	CASSLGLSAGGKETQYF	TGTGCCAGCAGCCTAGGACTATCGGCAGGGGGCAAGGAGACCCAGTACTTC
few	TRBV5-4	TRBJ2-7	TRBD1	CASSLGTGPYEQYF	TGTGCCAGCAGCCTCGGGACAGGGCCTTACGAGCAGTACTTC
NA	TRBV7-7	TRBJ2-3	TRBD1	CASSRDRNTDTQYF	TGTGCTAGCAGCCGGGACAGGAACACAGATACGCAGTATTTT
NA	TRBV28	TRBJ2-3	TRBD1	CASSSGTGNTDTQYF	TGTGCCAGCAGCTCCGGGACAGGGAACACAGATACGCAGTATTTT
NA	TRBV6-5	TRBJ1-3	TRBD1	CASRKQGAFGNTIYF	TGTGCCAGCAGGAAACAGGGGGCATTTGGAAACACCATATATTTT